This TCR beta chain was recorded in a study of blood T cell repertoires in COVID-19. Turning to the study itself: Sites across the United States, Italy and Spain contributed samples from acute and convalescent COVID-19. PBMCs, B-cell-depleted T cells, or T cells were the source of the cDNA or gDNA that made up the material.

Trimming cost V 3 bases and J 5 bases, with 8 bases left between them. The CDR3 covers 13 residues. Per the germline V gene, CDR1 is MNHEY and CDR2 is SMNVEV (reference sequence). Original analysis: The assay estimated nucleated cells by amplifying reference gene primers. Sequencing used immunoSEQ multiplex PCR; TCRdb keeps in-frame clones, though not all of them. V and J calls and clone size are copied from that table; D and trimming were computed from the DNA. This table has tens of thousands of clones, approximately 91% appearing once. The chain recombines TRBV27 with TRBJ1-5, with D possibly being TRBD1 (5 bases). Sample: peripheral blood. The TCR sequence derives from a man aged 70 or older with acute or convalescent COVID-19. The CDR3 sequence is CASSFGGYQPQHF. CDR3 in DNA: TGTGCCAGCAGTTTCGGGGGGTATCAGCCCCAGCATTTT.